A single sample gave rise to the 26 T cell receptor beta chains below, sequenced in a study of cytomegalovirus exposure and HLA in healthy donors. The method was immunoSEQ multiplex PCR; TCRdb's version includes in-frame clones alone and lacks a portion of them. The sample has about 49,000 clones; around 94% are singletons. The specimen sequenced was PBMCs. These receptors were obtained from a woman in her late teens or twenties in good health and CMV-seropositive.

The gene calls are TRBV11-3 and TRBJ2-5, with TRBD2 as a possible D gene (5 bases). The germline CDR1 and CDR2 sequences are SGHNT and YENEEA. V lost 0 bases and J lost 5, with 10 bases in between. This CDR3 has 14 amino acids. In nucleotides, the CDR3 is TGTGCCAGCAGCTTAGAGCCCGCTAGCGAGACCCAGTACTTC. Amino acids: CASSLEPASETQYF.

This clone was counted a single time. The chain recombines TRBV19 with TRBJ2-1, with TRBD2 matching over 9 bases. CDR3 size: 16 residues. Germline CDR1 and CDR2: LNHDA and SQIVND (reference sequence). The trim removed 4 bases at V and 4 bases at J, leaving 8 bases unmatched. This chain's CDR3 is CASSTLAGVVYNEQFF. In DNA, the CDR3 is TGTGCCAGTAGTACGTTAGCGGGAGTGGTATACAATGAGCAGTTCTTC.

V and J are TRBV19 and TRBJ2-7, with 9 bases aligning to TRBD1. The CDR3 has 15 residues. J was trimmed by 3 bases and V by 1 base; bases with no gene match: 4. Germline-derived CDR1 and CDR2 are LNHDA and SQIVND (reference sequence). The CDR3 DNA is TGTGCCAGTAGTATAGTACAGGGGGCATTCTACGAGCAGTACTTC. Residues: CASSIVQGAFYEQYF.

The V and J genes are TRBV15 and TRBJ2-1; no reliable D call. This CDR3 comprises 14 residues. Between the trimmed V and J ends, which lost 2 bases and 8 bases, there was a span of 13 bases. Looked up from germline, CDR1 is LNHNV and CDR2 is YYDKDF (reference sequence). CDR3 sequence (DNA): TGTGCCACCAGCAGAACAGAACGGTGGGATGAGCAGTTCTTC. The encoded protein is CATSRTERWDEQFF.

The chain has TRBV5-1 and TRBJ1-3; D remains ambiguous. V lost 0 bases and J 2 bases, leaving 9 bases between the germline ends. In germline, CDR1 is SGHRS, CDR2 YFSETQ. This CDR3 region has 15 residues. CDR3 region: CASSLEWPAGNTIYF. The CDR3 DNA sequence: TGCGCCAGCAGCTTGGAGTGGCCCGCTGGAAACACCATATATTTT. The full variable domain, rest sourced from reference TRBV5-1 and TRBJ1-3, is KAGVTQTPRYLIKTRGQQVTLSCSPISGHRSVSWYQQTPGQGLQFLFEYFSETQRNKGNFPGRFSGRQFSNSRSEMNVSTLELGDSALYLCASSLEWPAGNTIYFGEGSWLTVV.

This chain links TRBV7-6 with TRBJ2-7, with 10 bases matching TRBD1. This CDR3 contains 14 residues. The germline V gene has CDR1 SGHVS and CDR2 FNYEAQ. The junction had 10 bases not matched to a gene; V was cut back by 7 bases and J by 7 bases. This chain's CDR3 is CASTRDRGSGEQYF. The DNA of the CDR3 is TGTGCCAGCACCCGGGACAGGGGTTCGGGGGAGCAGTACTTC.

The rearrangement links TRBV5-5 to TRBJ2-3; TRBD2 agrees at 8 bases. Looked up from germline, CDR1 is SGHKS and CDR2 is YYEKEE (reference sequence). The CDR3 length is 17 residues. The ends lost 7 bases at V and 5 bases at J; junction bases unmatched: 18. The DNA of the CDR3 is TGTGCCAGCGGCAGATCTGGGGCGGGAGGTGTCGGAGATACGCAGTATTTT. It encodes CASGRSGAGGVGDTQYF.

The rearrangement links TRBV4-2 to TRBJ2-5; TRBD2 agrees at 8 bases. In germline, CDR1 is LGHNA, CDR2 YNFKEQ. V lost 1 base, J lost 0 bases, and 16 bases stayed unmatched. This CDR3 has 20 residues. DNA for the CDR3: TGTGCCAGCAGCCAAGTTACTCCGGACTATAATAGCGGGAACCAAGAGACCCAGTACTTC. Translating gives CASSQVTPDYNSGNQETQYF.

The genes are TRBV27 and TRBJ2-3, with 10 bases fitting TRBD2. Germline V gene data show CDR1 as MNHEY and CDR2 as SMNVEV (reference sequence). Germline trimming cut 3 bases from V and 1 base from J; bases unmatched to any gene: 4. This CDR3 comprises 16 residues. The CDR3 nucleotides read TGTGCCAGCAGTTTCAGCCTAGCGGGGGGCACAGATACGCAGTATTTT. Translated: CASSFSLAGGTDTQYF.

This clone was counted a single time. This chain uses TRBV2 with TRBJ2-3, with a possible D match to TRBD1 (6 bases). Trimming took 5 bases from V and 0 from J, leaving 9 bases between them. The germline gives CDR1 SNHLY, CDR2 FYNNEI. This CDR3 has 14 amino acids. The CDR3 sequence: CASSRDTSTDTQYF. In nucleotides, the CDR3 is TGTGCCAGCAGTCGGGACACCAGCACAGATACGCAGTATTTT.

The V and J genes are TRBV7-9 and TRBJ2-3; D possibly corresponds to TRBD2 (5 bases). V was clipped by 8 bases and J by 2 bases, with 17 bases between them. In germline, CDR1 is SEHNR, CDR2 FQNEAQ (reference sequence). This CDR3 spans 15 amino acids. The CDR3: CASAGAGPSTDTQYF. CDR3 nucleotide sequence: TGTGCCAGCGCGGGCGCGGGCCCCTCCACAGATACGCAGTATTTT.

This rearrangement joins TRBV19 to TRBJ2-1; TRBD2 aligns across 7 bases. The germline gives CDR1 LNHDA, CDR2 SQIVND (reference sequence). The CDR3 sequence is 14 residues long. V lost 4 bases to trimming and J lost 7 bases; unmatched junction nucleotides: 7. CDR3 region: CASSKWEGQNEQFF. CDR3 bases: TGTGCCAGTAGTAAGTGGGAGGGCCAGAATGAGCAGTTCTTC.

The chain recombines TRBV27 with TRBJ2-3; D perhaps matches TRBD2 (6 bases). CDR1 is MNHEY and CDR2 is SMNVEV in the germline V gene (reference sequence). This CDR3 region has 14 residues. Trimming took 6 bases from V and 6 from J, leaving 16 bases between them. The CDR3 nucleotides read TGTGCCAGCAGCCTTCCCCGGGAGACGGATACGCAGTATTTT. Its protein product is CASSLPRETDTQYF.

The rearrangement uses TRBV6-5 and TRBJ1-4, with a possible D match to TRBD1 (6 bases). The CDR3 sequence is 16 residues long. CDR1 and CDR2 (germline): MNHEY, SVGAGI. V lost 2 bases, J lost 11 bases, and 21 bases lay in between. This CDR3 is CASSYAPGTPLLKLFF. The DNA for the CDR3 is TGTGCCAGCAGTTACGCCCCCGGGACACCGCTTCTTAAACTGTTTTTT.

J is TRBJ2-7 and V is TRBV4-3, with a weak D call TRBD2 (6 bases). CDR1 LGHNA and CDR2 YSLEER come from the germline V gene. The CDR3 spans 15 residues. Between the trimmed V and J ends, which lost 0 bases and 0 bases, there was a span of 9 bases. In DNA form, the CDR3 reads TGCGCCAGCAGCCAAGATGGCGGGACCTCCTACGAGCAGTACTTC. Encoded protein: CASSQDGGTSYEQYF.

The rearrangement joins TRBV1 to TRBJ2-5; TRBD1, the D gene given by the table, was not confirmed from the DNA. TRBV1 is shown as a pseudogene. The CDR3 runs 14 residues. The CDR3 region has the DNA TGCACCAGCAGCCAAGATGCAGGGGAAGAGACCCAGTACTTC. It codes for CTSSQDAGEETQYF.

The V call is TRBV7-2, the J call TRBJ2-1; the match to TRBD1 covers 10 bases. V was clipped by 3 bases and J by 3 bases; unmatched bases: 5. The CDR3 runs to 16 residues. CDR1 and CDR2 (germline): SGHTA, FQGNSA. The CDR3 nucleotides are TGTGCCAGCAGCTTGGCCGGGACAGGGGTCTACAATGAGCAGTTCTTC. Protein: CASSLAGTGVYNEQFF.

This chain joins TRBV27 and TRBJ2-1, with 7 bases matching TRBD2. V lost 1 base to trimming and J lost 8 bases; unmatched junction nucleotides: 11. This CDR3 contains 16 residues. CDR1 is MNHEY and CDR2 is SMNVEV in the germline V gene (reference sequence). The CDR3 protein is CASSLLSAGVVDEQFF. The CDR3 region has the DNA TGTGCCAGCAGTTTATTGTCTGCGGGAGTGGTAGATGAGCAGTTCTTC.

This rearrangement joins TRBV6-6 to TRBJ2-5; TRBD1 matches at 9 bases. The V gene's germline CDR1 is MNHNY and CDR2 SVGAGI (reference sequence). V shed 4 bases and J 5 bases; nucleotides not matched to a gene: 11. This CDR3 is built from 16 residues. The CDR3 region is CASSWPGGQGDETQYF. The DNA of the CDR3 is TGTGCCAGCAGTTGGCCAGGGGGACAGGGTGATGAGACCCAGTACTTC.

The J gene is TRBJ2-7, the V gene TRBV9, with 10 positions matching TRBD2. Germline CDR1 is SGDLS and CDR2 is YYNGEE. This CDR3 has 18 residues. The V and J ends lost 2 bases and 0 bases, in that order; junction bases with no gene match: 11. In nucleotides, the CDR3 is TGTGCCAGCAGCGTTGCGAGAGGACTAGCGGAAAACTCCTACGAGCAGTACTTC. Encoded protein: CASSVARGLAENSYEQYF.

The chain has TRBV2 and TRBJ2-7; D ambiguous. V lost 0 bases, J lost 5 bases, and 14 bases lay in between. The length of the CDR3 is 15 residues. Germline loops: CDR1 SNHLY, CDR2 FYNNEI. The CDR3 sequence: CASSEALVSTDEQYF. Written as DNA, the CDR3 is TGTGCCAGCAGTGAAGCGCTTGTGAGTACGGACGAGCAGTACTTC.

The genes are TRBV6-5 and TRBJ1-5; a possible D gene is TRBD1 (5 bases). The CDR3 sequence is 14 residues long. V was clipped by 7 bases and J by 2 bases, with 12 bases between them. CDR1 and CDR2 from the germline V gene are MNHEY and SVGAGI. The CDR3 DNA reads TGTGCCAGCATCTCGACGGGGGGCAATCAGCCCCAGCATTTT. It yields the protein CASISTGGNQPQHF.

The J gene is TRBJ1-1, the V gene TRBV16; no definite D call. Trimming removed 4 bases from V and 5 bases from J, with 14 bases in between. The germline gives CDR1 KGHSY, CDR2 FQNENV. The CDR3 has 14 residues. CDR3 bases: TGTGCCAGCAGCCCCATGATGACTGAAACTGAAGCTTTCTTT. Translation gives CASSPMMTETEAFF. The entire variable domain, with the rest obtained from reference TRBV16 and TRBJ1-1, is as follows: GEEVAQTPKHLVRGEGQKAKLYCAPIKGHSYVFWYQQVLKNEFKFLISFQNENVFDETGMPKERFSAKCLPNSPCSLEIQATKLEDSAVYFCASSPMMTETEAFFGQGTRLTVV.

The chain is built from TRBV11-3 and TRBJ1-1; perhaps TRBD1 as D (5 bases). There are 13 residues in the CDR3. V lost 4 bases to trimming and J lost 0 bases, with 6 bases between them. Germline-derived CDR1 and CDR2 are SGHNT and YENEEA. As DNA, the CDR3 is TGTGCCAGCAGCTCGACAGTGAACACTGAAGCTTTCTTT. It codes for CASSSTVNTEAFF.

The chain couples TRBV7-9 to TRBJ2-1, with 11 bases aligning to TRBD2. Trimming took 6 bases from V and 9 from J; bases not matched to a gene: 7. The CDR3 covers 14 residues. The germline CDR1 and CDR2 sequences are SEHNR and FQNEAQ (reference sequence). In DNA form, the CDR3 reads TGTGCCAGCAGTTCAGGACTAGCGGGTCCTGAGCAGTTCTTC. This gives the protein CASSSGLAGPEQFF. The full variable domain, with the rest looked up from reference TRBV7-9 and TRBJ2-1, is DTGVSQNPRHKITKRGQNVTFRCDPISEHNRLYWYRQTLGQGPEFLTYFQNEAQLEKSRLLSDRFSAERPKGSFSTLEIQRTEQGDSAMYLCASSSGLAGPEQFFGPGTRLTVL.

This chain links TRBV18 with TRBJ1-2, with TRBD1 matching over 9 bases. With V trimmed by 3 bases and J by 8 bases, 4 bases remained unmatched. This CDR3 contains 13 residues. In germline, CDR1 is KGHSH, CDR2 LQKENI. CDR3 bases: TGTGCCAGCTCACCGGACAGGGGTGTCGGCTACACCTTC. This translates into CASSPDRGVGYTF.